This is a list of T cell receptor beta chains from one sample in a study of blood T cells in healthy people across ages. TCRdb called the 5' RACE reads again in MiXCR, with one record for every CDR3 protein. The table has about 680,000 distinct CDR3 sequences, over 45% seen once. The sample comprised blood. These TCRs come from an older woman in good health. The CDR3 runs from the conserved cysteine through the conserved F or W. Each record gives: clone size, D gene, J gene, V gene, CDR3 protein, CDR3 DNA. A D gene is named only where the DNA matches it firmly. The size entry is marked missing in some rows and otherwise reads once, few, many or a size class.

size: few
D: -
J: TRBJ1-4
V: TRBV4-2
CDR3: CASSQEFRGYHEKLFF
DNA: TGTGCCAGCAGCCAAGAGTTTCGGGGTTACCATGAAAAACTGTTTTTT

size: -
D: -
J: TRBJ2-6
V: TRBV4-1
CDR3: CASSQDLSAFGANVLTF
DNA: TGCGCCAGCAGCCAAGATTTATCGGCATTTGGGGCCAACGTCCTGACTTTC

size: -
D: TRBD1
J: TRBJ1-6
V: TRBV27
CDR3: CASSLYGTGNSPLHF
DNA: TGTGCCAGCAGTTTATACGGGACAGGCAATTCACCCCTCCACTTT

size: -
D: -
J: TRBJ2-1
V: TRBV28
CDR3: CASSSRDAENEQFF
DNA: TGTGCCAGCAGTTCCCGGGACGCGGAGAATGAGCAGTTCTTC

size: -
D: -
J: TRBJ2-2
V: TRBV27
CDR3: CASSFDKAGELFF
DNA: TGTGCCAGCAGTTTTGACAAGGCCGGGGAGCTGTTTTTT

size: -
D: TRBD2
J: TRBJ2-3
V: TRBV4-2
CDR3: CASSQERESDTQYF
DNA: TGTGCCAGCAGCCAAGAGCGGGAGTCAGATACGCAGTATTTT

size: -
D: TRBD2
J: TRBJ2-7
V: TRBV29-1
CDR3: CSVKSTSGRGEYNEQYF
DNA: TGCAGCGTTAAATCGACTAGCGGGCGAGGGGAATACAATGAGCAGTACTTC

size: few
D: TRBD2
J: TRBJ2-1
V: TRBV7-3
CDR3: CASSSAEAGAYNEQFF
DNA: TGTGCCAGCAGCTCTGCAGAAGCGGGAGCCTACAATGAGCAGTTCTTC

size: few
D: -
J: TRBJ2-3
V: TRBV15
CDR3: CATSRWGRERPDTQYF
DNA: TGTGCCACCAGCAGGTGGGGGCGTGAAAGGCCAGATACGCAGTATTTT

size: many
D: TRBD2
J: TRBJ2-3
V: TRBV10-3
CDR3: CAISAWRERSTDTQYF
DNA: TGTGCCATCAGTGCTTGGCGGGAGAGAAGCACAGATACGCAGTATTTT

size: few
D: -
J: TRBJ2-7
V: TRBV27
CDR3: CASRGREREQYF
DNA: TGTGCCAGCAGGGGGCGGGAACGGGAGCAGTACTTC

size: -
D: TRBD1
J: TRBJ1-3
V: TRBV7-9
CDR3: CASSSGQGAHGNTIYF
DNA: TGTGCCAGCAGCTCCGGACAGGGGGCGCACGGAAACACCATATATTTT

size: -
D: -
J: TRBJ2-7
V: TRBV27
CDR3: CASSNKGPGSGYEQYF
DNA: TGTGCCAGCAGCAACAAAGGCCCTGGTTCAGGCTACGAGCAGTACTTC

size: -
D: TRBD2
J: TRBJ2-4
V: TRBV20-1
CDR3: CSARSTSGRVQYF
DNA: TGCAGTGCTAGATCGACTAGCGGGAGGGTGCAGTACTTC

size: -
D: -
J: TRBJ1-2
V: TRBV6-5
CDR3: CASTNGGYGYTF
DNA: TGTGCCAGCACCAACGGGGGTTATGGCTACACCTTC

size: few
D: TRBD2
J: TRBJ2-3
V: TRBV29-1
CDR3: CSVDPLAGGPTDTQYF
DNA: TGCAGCGTTGACCCCCTAGCGGGAGGTCCCACAGATACGCAGTATTTT

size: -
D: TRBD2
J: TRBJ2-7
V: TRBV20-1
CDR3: CSAKKGLAVYEQYF
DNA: TGCAGTGCGAAAAAGGGACTAGCGGTATACGAGCAGTACTTC

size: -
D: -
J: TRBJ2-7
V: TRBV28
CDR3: CASSPPPGSSYYEQYF
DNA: TGTGCCAGCAGTCCACCCCCGGGATCTAGTTACTACGAGCAGTACTTC

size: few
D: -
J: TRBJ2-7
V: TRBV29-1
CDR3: CSVGPTSPYEQYF
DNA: TGCAGCGTTGGGCCCACGTCCCCTTACGAGCAGTACTTC

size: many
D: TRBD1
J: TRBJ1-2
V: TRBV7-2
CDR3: CASSYGQGDRVGYGYTF
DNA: TGTGCCAGCAGCTATGGACAGGGGGATCGAGTTGGCTATGGCTACACCTTC

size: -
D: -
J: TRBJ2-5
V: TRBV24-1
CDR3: CATSDLLGETQYF
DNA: TGTGCCACCAGTGATTTGCTTGGTGAGACCCAGTACTTC

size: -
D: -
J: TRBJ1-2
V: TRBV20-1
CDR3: CSAREFSGVKSYGYTF
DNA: TGCAGTGCTAGAGAGTTTAGCGGAGTCAAGAGCTATGGCTACACCTTC

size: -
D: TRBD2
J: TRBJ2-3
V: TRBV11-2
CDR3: CASSLRLAGLSTDTQYF
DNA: TGTGCCAGCAGCTTAAGGCTAGCGGGCCTAAGCACAGATACGCAGTATTTT

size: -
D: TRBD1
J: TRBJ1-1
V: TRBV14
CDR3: CASSQSDRASSEAFF
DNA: TGTGCCAGCAGCCAATCGGACAGGGCGAGCTCTGAAGCTTTCTTT

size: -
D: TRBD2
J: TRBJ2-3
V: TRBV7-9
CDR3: CASSSTPGLAGGGDTQYF
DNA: TGTGCCAGCAGCTCCACGCCGGGACTAGCGGGAGGAGGTGATACGCAGTATTTT

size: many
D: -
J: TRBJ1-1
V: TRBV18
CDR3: CASSEGLGNTEAFF
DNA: TGTGCCAGCTCAGAAGGGTTGGGCAACACTGAAGCTTTCTTT

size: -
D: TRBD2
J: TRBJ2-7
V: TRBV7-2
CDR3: CASSLRGGSTYEQYF
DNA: TGTGCCAGCAGCTTACGAGGCGGGAGTACTTACGAGCAGTACTTC

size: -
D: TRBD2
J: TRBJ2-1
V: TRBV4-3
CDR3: CASSQEGLASYNEQFF
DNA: TGCGCCAGCAGCCAAGAGGGACTAGCCTCCTACAATGAGCAGTTCTTC

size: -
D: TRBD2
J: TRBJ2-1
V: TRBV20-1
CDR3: CSASSPRTSGSGEQFF
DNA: TGCAGTGCTTCTTCGCCCCGGACTAGCGGGAGCGGTGAGCAGTTCTTC

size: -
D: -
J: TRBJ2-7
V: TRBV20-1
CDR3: CSANGHLSYEQYF
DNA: TGCAGTGCAAATGGACACCTCTCCTACGAGCAGTACTTC

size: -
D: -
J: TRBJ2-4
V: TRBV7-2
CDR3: CANSPGRQNYGQYF
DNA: TGTGCCAACAGCCCAGGGCGACAAAATTACGGGCAGTACTTC

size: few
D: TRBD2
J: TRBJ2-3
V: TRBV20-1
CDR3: CSAERGQEDTQYF
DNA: TGCAGTGCTGAGCGGGGGCAGGAAGATACGCAGTATTTT

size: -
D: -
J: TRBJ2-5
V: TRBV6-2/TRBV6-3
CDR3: CASSLFGGKTQYF
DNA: TGTGCCAGCAGCCTCTTTGGAGGAAAGACCCAGTACTTC

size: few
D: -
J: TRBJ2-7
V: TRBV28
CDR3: CASSDREQYF
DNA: TGTGCCAGCAGTGACAGGGAGCAGTACTTC

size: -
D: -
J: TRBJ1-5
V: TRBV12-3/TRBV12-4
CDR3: CASSSDSTSQPQHF
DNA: TGTGCCAGCAGCTCAGACAGCACGTCTCAGCCCCAGCATTTT

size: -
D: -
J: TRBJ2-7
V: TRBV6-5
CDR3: CASSRAGTDNYEQYF
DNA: TGTGCCAGCAGCCGGGCCGGGACTGACAACTACGAGCAGTACTTC